This T cell receptor beta chain is drawn from a study of identical twins. The ends were cut back, 2 bases at V and 0 bases at J, with 30 bases in the middle. The CDR3 contains 21 residues. Germline values: CDR1 DFQATT, CDR2 SNEGSKA (reference sequence). To note about this clonotype: Its antigen is unidentified.

General study points: Sharing of beta out-of-frame sequences by twins showed a weaker excess.

MiXCR was run by TCRdb on the 5' RACE reads, yielding one entry per CDR3 protein. Of approximately 1.8 million distinct CDR3 sequences listed, more than 30% are singletons. Sequencing was done on a sample of cord blood. This chain joins TRBV20-1 and TRBJ2-3, with D unresolved. The origin of this receptor is a newborn girl in good health. This chain's CDR3 is CSARLRPPLPLTQYSTDTQYF. For the CDR3, the DNA is TGCAGTGCTAGACTTAGGCCCCCCCTACCCCTTACCCAATACAGCACAGATACGCAGTATTTT.